The rows below give T cell receptor beta chains drawn from one sample of a study of cytomegalovirus exposure and HLA in healthy donors. This table comes from immunoSEQ multiplex PCR, and its TCRdb copy is limited to in-frame clones, with some not included. The sample lists 95,000 to 150,000 clones; more than 60% were seen once. Sequencing was done on a sample of PBMCs. Source of these receptors: a woman in her thirties or forties in good health and CMV-seropositive. CDR3s include the opening cysteine and the closing phenylalanine or tryptophan. Each record gives: V gene, clone size, J gene, D gene, CDR3 DNA, CDR3 protein. D genes are given only for firm matches. A row's size may be missing; if present it is once, few, many or a size class.

v_gene: TRBV13
abundance: -
j_gene: TRBJ2-1
d_gene: TRBD2
CDR3nt: TGTGCCAGCAGCTTATGGCGACTAGCGGGAGGACTCCCCTACAATGAGCAGTTCTTC
CDR3aa: CASSLWRLAGGLPYNEQFF

v_gene: TRBV14
abundance: -
j_gene: TRBJ1-2
d_gene: -
CDR3nt: TGTGCCAGCAGCCAAGAGGCCGGCTACACCTTC
CDR3aa: CASSQEAGYTF

v_gene: TRBV15
abundance: -
j_gene: TRBJ2-7
d_gene: -
CDR3nt: TGTGCCACCGGCAGAGATCCAGCGGGTACAATCTCCTACGAGCAGTACTTC
CDR3aa: CATGRDPAGTISYEQYF

v_gene: TRBV10-1
abundance: -
j_gene: TRBJ2-7
d_gene: TRBD1
CDR3nt: TGCGCCAGTCCGAGACAGGGTGGGGTCTACGAGCAGTACTTC
CDR3aa: CASPRQGGVYEQYF

v_gene: TRBV6-1
abundance: -
j_gene: TRBJ2-5
d_gene: -
CDR3nt: TGTGCCAGCAGGAGCCCCCCCGGAGAGACCCAGTACTTC
CDR3aa: CASRSPPGETQYF

v_gene: TRBV7-9
abundance: -
j_gene: TRBJ2-7
d_gene: -
CDR3nt: TGTGCCAGCAGCCCGGACAGATCGACCTACGAGCAGTACTTC
CDR3aa: CASSPDRSTYEQYF

v_gene: TRBV30
abundance: medium-sized
j_gene: TRBJ1-1
d_gene: TRBD1
CDR3nt: TGTGCCTGGTCGACAGGGATGAACACTGAAGCTTTCTTT
CDR3aa: CAWSTGMNTEAFF

v_gene: TRBV11-2
abundance: -
j_gene: TRBJ1-1
d_gene: TRBD1
CDR3nt: TGTGCCAGCAGCTGGGGGCAGGGGGACACTGAAGCTTTCTTT
CDR3aa: CASSWGQGDTEAFF

v_gene: TRBV4-2
abundance: -
j_gene: TRBJ2-2
d_gene: -
CDR3nt: TGTGCCAGCAGCCAAGATGGGACGGGACTCCTAGGCGGCACCGGGGAGCTGTTTTTT
CDR3aa: CASSQDGTGLLGGTGELFF

v_gene: TRBV5-1
abundance: -
j_gene: TRBJ2-7
d_gene: TRBD1
CDR3nt: TGCGCCAGCAGCTGGGACCGGGACAGGGGCTCCTACGAGCAGTACTTC
CDR3aa: CASSWDRDRGSYEQYF

v_gene: TRBV19
abundance: few
j_gene: TRBJ2-5
d_gene: -
CDR3nt: TGTGCCAGTAGTAAGAATAGCGGCTACCAAGAGACCCAGTACTTC
CDR3aa: CASSKNSGYQETQYF

v_gene: TRBV7-2
abundance: -
j_gene: TRBJ2-4
d_gene: -
CDR3nt: TGTGCCAGCAGCTCAGTCCCCAACCCTGGCAGCATTCAGTACTTC
CDR3aa: CASSSVPNPGSIQYF

v_gene: TRBV2
abundance: -
j_gene: TRBJ2-7
d_gene: -
CDR3nt: TGTGCCAGCAGTAAGATAAGCGGGACACTTTACGAGCAGTACTTC
CDR3aa: CASSKISGTLYEQYF

v_gene: TRBV28
abundance: -
j_gene: TRBJ2-3
d_gene: TRBD2
CDR3nt: TGTGCCAGCAGTTTGCGACTAGCGGACACAGATACGCAGTATTTT
CDR3aa: CASSLRLADTDTQYF

v_gene: TRBV18
abundance: -
j_gene: TRBJ2-1
d_gene: TRBD1
CDR3nt: TGTGCCAGCTCACCACCTAAGGGACAGGGATTCGATCAGTTCTTC
CDR3aa: CASSPPKGQGFDQFF

v_gene: TRBV4-1
abundance: -
j_gene: TRBJ2-5
d_gene: -
CDR3nt: TGCGCCAGCAGCCAAGATATCACTACTCAAGAGACCCAGTACTTC
CDR3aa: CASSQDITTQETQYF

v_gene: TRBV6-6
abundance: -
j_gene: TRBJ1-1
d_gene: TRBD1
CDR3nt: TGTGCCAGCAGGTCGGAGGGACAGACTGAAGCTTTCTTT
CDR3aa: CASRSEGQTEAFF

v_gene: TRBV7-9
abundance: -
j_gene: TRBJ2-7
d_gene: TRBD1
CDR3nt: TGTGCCAGCAGCTTCGACAGGGCGGGCGAGCAGTACTTC
CDR3aa: CASSFDRAGEQYF

v_gene: TRBV5-4
abundance: -
j_gene: TRBJ2-5
d_gene: TRBD2
CDR3nt: TGTGCCAGCAGCCGGGCCAAGAGCGGGGGGGCTTCCCAAGAGACCCAGTACTTC
CDR3aa: CASSRAKSGGASQETQYF

v_gene: TRBV7-3
abundance: -
j_gene: TRBJ1-1
d_gene: -
CDR3nt: TGTGCCAGCAGCTCCGGGAGGACGTCTGAAGCTTTCTTT
CDR3aa: CASSSGRTSEAFF

v_gene: TRBV7-2
abundance: -
j_gene: TRBJ2-3
d_gene: TRBD2
CDR3nt: TGTGCCAGCAGCACCAAAGCGGGGGTCACAGATACGCAGTATTTT
CDR3aa: CASSTKAGVTDTQYF

v_gene: TRBV7-7
abundance: once
j_gene: TRBJ2-1
d_gene: TRBD2
CDR3nt: TGTGCTAGCAGCCCTAGCGGGCGCCCCTACAATGAGCAGTTCTTC
CDR3aa: CASSPSGRPYNEQFF

v_gene: TRBV2
abundance: -
j_gene: TRBJ2-7
d_gene: TRBD1
CDR3nt: TGTGCCAGCAGCGATCAGCTGGACAGGACACTCGCCTACGAGCAGTACTTC
CDR3aa: CASSDQLDRTLAYEQYF

v_gene: TRBV5-6
abundance: -
j_gene: TRBJ1-1
d_gene: -
CDR3nt: TGTGCCAGCAGCTTGGAAGCTGTGAACACTGAAGCTTTCTTT
CDR3aa: CASSLEAVNTEAFF

v_gene: TRBV9
abundance: few
j_gene: TRBJ2-1
d_gene: -
CDR3nt: TGTGCCAGCAGCGTAGGTCTGAGGGAGTATGATGAGCAGTTCTTC
CDR3aa: CASSVGLREYDEQFF

v_gene: TRBV5-1
abundance: -
j_gene: TRBJ2-1
d_gene: -
CDR3nt: TGCGCCAGCAGCTTAGGACAGACCAATGAGCAGTTCTTC
CDR3aa: CASSLGQTNEQFF

v_gene: TRBV6-5
abundance: -
j_gene: TRBJ2-3
d_gene: -
CDR3nt: TGTGCCAGCAGTTACTTCGGGAGACCAGATACGCAGTATTTT
CDR3aa: CASSYFGRPDTQYF

v_gene: TRBV5-1
abundance: -
j_gene: TRBJ2-5
d_gene: TRBD1
CDR3nt: TGCGCCAGCAGTCCAGCAGGGGCAGGGGGCTCAGGAGAGACCCAGTACTTC
CDR3aa: CASSPAGAGGSGETQYF

v_gene: TRBV5-1
abundance: -
j_gene: TRBJ2-2
d_gene: -
CDR3nt: TGCGCCAGCAGCTTGGTCGGGGTTGACACCGGGGAGCTGTTTTTT
CDR3aa: CASSLVGVDTGELFF

v_gene: TRBV6-5
abundance: -
j_gene: TRBJ2-3
d_gene: TRBD2
CDR3nt: TGTGCCAGCATCCCCTCAGGCACTAGCGGGAGGACGCAGTATTTT
CDR3aa: CASIPSGTSGRTQYF

v_gene: TRBV7-9
abundance: -
j_gene: TRBJ2-1
d_gene: TRBD2
CDR3nt: TGTGCCAGCAGCTATAGCGGGACGCCCTACAATGAGCAGTTCTTC
CDR3aa: CASSYSGTPYNEQFF

v_gene: TRBV6-6
abundance: -
j_gene: TRBJ1-2
d_gene: -
CDR3nt: TGTGCCAGCAGTCCCTTAAGTCAGAACTATGGCTACACCTTC
CDR3aa: CASSPLSQNYGYTF

v_gene: TRBV2
abundance: few
j_gene: TRBJ1-5
d_gene: -
CDR3nt: TGTGCCAGCAGTGAGCGAGGGAAGTGGCCCCAGCATTTT
CDR3aa: CASSERGKWPQHF

v_gene: TRBV19
abundance: -
j_gene: TRBJ1-1
d_gene: -
CDR3nt: TGTGCCAGTAGTATAGTCGCAGTAAAAAACACTGAAGCTTTCTTT
CDR3aa: CASSIVAVKNTEAFF

v_gene: TRBV6-1
abundance: few
j_gene: TRBJ1-5
d_gene: -
CDR3nt: TGTGCCAGCAGTGGTAGAGGGAATAGCAATCAGCCCCAGCATTTT
CDR3aa: CASSGRGNSNQPQHF

v_gene: TRBV9
abundance: -
j_gene: TRBJ2-3
d_gene: TRBD1
CDR3nt: TGTGCCAGCAGCGTAGAACAGGGGGAGGCGGATACGCAGTATTTT
CDR3aa: CASSVEQGEADTQYF

v_gene: TRBV29-1
abundance: -
j_gene: TRBJ2-5
d_gene: TRBD2
CDR3nt: TGCAGCGTTGCGGGAGGGCCGAGGTCAGAAGAGACCCAGTACTTC
CDR3aa: CSVAGGPRSEETQYF

v_gene: TRBV19
abundance: -
j_gene: TRBJ1-1
d_gene: -
CDR3nt: TGTGCCAGTAGTATGCGGGGCTTGAACACTGAAGCTTTCTTT
CDR3aa: CASSMRGLNTEAFF

v_gene: TRBV4-1
abundance: -
j_gene: TRBJ2-1
d_gene: TRBD2
CDR3nt: TGCGCCAGCAGCCAAGATGGGCTAGCGGGGAGGGGTGAGCAGTTCTTC
CDR3aa: CASSQDGLAGRGEQFF

v_gene: TRBV9
abundance: -
j_gene: TRBJ2-5
d_gene: TRBD1
CDR3nt: TGTGCCAGCAGCGTAGGGACAGGGGGCCAAGAGACCCAGTACTTC
CDR3aa: CASSVGTGGQETQYF

v_gene: TRBV7-9
abundance: few
j_gene: TRBJ2-7
d_gene: TRBD2
CDR3nt: TGTGCCAGCAGCCCAAGCGGGAACTCCTACGAGCAGTACTTC
CDR3aa: CASSPSGNSYEQYF

v_gene: TRBV5-6
abundance: -
j_gene: TRBJ1-2
d_gene: TRBD1
CDR3nt: TGTGCCAGCAGCCCGGACAGGGGACGGGTGGACTATGGCTACACCTTC
CDR3aa: CASSPDRGRVDYGYTF

v_gene: TRBV6-1
abundance: -
j_gene: TRBJ2-2
d_gene: TRBD1
CDR3nt: TGTGGTGTAGGGACAGGGATCGACACCGGGGAGCTGTTTTTT
CDR3aa: CGVGTGIDTGELFF

v_gene: TRBV6-1
abundance: -
j_gene: TRBJ1-1
d_gene: TRBD1
CDR3nt: TGTGCCAGCAGTTCGCCGGGACAGGGGAACACTGAAGCTTTCTTT
CDR3aa: CASSSPGQGNTEAFF

v_gene: TRBV11-3
abundance: few
j_gene: TRBJ1-1
d_gene: TRBD1
CDR3nt: TGTGCCAGCAGCCGGGACAGGGCGAACACTGAAGCTTTCTTT
CDR3aa: CASSRDRANTEAFF

v_gene: TRBV7-2
abundance: -
j_gene: TRBJ1-1
d_gene: TRBD1
CDR3nt: TGTGCCAGCAGCTCTTCATTAGGGGGCTGGGGCACTGAAGCTTTCTTT
CDR3aa: CASSSSLGGWGTEAFF

v_gene: TRBV6-5
abundance: -
j_gene: TRBJ2-1
d_gene: -
CDR3nt: TGTGCCAGCAGTTACTCAGGGAGTTACAATGAGCAGTTCTTC
CDR3aa: CASSYSGSYNEQFF

v_gene: TRBV14
abundance: -
j_gene: TRBJ2-3
d_gene: TRBD2
CDR3nt: TGTGCCAGCAGCCAAGCAGCGGGAGGCCCCGGGGGGACAGATACGCAGTATTTT
CDR3aa: CASSQAAGGPGGTDTQYF

v_gene: TRBV6-5
abundance: -
j_gene: TRBJ2-5
d_gene: -
CDR3nt: TGTGCCAGCAGTTATCAACAGGCTCAAGAGACCCAGTACTTC
CDR3aa: CASSYQQAQETQYF

v_gene: TRBV7-2
abundance: few
j_gene: TRBJ2-6
d_gene: TRBD1
CDR3nt: TGTGCCAGCAGGGCACAGGGGGCCTCCTCTGGGGCCAACGTCCTGACTTTC
CDR3aa: CASRAQGASSGANVLTF

v_gene: TRBV9
abundance: once
j_gene: TRBJ2-1
d_gene: TRBD2
CDR3nt: TGTGCCAGCAGCGCGAAAGCGGGAGGGTCCTACAATGAGCAGTTCTTC
CDR3aa: CASSAKAGGSYNEQFF

v_gene: TRBV27
abundance: -
j_gene: TRBJ2-5
d_gene: TRBD2
CDR3nt: TGTGCCAGCAGTTTATCGGGGGGGAGGTACCAAGAGACCCAGTACTTC
CDR3aa: CASSLSGGRYQETQYF

v_gene: TRBV15
abundance: -
j_gene: TRBJ1-2
d_gene: -
CDR3nt: TGTGCCACCAGCAGGGAAGGGGTTGACTATGGCTACACCTTC
CDR3aa: CATSREGVDYGYTF

v_gene: TRBV12-5
abundance: once
j_gene: TRBJ1-2
d_gene: -
CDR3nt: TGTGCTAGTGGTTTGGTACGCCGGACTTCTAACTATGGCTACACCTTC
CDR3aa: CASGLVRRTSNYGYTF